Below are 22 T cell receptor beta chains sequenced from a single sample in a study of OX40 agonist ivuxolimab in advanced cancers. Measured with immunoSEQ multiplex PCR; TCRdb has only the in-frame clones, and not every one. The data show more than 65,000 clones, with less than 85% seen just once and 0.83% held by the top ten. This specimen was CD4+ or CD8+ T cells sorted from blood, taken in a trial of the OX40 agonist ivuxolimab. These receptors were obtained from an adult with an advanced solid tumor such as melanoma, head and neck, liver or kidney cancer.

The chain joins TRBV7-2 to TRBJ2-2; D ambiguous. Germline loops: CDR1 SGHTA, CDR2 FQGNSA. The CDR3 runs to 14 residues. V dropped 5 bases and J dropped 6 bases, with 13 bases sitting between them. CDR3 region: CASSPLGGAGELFF. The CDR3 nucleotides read TGTGCCAGCAGCCCCCTTGGCGGCGCCGGGGAGCTGTTTTTT. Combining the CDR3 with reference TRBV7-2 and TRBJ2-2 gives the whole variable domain GAGVSQSPSNKVTEKGKDVELRCDPISGHTALYWYRQSLGQGLEFLIYFQGNSAPDKSGLPSDRFSAERTGGSVSTLTIQRTQQEDSAVYLCASSPLGGAGELFFGEGSRLTVL.

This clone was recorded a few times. The CDR3 here is CASSYGLAGSYEQYF. CDR3 nucleotide sequence: TGTGCCAGCAGTTACGGACTAGCGGGGTCCTACGAGCAGTACTTC. The rearrangement joins TRBV6-7 to TRBJ2-7; 12 bases agree with TRBD2. TRBV6-7 is reported as an ORF; its role is uncertain. The CDR3 consists of 15 residues. Losses at the gene ends were 2 bases for V and 1 base for J; bases not matched to a gene: 0.

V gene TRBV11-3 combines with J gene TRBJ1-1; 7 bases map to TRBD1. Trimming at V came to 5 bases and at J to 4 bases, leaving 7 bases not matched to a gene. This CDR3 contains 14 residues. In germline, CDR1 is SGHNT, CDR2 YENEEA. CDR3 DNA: TGTGCCAGCAGCGCCAACCAGGGGGGCACTGAAGCTTTCTTT. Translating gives CASSANQGGTEAFF.

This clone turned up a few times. In DNA, the CDR3 is TGTGCCAGCAGCCAAGATCGGGGGGGGACCTACGAGCAGTACTTC. This sequence encodes CASSQDRGGTYEQYF. The rearrangement uses TRBV4-2 and TRBJ2-7, with 8 bases aligning to TRBD2. Trimming removed 0 bases from V and 2 bases from J; junction bases left unmatched: 3. The CDR3 loop spans 15 amino acids. CDR1 and CDR2 (germline): LGHNA, YNFKEQ.

The CDR3 nucleotides are TGCAGCGTCGGACAGGGGGTCTCTGAAGCTTTCTTT. Translated, it gives CSVGQGVSEAFF. This chain uses TRBV29-1 with TRBJ1-1, with TRBD1 matching over 10 bases. Trimming removed 6 bases from V and 6 bases from J; junction bases left unmatched: 4. The CDR3 contains 12 residues. CDR1 is SQVTM, CDR2 ANQGSEA, per germline. Looking up the rest from reference TRBV29-1 and TRBJ1-1 gives the full variable domain: SAVISQKPSRDICQRGTSLTIQCQVDSQVTMMFWYRQQPGQSLTLIATANQGSEATYESGFVIDKFPISRPNLTFSTLTVSNMSPEDSSIYLCSVGQGVSEAFFGQGTRLTVV.

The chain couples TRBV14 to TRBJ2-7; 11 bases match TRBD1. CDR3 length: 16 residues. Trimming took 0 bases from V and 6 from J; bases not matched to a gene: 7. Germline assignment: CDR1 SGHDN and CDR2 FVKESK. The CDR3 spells CASSQDGRTGGPEQYF. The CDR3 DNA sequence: TGTGCCAGCAGCCAAGATGGGAGGACAGGGGGCCCCGAGCAGTACTTC.

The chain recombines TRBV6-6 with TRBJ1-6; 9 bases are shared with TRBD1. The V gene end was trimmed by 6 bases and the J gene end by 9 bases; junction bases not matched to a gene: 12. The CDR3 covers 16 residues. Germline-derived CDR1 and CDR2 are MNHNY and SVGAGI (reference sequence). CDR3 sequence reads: CASSIRPGQGRSPLHF. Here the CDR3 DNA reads TGTGCCAGCAGCATCCGCCCGGGACAGGGTCGTTCACCCCTCCACTTT.

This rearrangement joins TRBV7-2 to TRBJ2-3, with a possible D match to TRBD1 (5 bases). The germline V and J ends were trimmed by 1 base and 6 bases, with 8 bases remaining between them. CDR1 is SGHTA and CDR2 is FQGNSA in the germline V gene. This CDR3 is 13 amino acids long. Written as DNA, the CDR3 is TGTGCCAGCAGCTTAGTGGGGCCGGATACGCAGTATTTT. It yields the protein CASSLVGPDTQYF.

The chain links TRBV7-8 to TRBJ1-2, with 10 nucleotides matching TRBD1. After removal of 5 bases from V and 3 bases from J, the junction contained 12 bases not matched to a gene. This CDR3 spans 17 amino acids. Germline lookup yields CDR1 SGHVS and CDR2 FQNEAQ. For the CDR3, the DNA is TGTGCCAGCAGCGCAGGGAGCTTCGGGACAGGGGACTATGGCTACACCTTC. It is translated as CASSAGSFGTGDYGYTF. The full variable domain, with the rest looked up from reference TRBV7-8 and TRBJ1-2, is GAGVSQSPRYKVAKRGQDVALRCDPISGHVSLFWYQQALGQGPEFLTYFQNEAQLDKSGLPSDRFFAERPEGSVSTLKIQRTQQEDSAVYLCASSAGSFGTGDYGYTFGSGTRLTVV.

DNA of the CDR3: TGTGCCTGGAGTGGCTCTGGAAACACCATATATTTT. Protein: CAWSGSGNTIYF. The chain recombines TRBV30 with TRBJ1-3; D is ambiguous. CDR1 GTSNPN and CDR2 SVGIG come from the germline V gene (reference sequence). This CDR3 comprises 12 residues. Trimming removed 1 base at V and 0 bases at J, with 1 base between.

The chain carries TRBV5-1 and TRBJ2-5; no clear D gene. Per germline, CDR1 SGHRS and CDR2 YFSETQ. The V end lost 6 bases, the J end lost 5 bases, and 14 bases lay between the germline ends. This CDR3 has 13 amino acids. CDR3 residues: CASTTVGWETQYF. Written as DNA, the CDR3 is TGCGCCAGCACAACGGTGGGCTGGGAGACCCAGTACTTC.

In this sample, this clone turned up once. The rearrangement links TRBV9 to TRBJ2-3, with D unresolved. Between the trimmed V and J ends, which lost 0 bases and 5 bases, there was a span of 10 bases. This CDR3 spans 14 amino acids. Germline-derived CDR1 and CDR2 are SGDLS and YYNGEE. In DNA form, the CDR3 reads TGTGCCAGCAGCGTAGCGGAAGTGGTAGATACGCAGTATTTT. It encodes CASSVAEVVDTQYF.

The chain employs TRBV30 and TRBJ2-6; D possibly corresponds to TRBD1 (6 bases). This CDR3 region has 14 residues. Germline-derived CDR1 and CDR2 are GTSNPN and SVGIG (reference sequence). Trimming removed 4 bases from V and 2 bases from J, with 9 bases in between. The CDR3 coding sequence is TGTGCCTGGACCTGGACAGCTGGGGCCAACGTCCTGACTTTC. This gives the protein CAWTWTAGANVLTF.

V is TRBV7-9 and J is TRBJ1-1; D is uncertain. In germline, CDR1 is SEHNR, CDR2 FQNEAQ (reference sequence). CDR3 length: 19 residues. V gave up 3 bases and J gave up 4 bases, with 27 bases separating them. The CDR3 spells CASSFLLGSRTLRSTEAFF. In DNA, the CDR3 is TGTGCCAGCAGCTTCTTGTTGGGCAGCCGGACCCTGCGGAGCACTGAAGCTTTCTTT.

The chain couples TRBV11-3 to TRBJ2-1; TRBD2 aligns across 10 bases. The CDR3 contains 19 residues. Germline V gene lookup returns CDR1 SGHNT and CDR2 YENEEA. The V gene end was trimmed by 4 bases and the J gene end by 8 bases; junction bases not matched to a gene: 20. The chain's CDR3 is CASSSVYTFLAGVWDEQFF. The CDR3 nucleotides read TGTGCCAGCAGCTCCGTCTACACTTTCCTAGCGGGAGTATGGGATGAGCAGTTCTTC.

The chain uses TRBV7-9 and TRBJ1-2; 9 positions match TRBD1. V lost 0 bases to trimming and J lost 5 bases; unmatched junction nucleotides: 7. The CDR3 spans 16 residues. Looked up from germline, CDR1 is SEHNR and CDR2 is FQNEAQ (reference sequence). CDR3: CASSLALTGGRYGYTF. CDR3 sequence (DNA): TGTGCCAGCAGCTTAGCGCTGACAGGGGGGAGGTATGGCTACACCTTC.

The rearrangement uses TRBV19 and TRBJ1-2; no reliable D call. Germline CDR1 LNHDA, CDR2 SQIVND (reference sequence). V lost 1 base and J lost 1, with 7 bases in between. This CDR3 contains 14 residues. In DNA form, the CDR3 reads TGTGCCAGTAGTATAGTGGGGAATAACTATGGCTACACCTTC. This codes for CASSIVGNNYGYTF.

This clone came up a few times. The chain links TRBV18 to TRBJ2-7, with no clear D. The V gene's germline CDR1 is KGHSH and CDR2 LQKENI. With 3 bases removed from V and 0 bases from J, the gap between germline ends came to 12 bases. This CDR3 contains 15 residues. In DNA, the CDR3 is TGTGCCAGCTCACCCGGCGAGAGGAGCTCCTACGAGCAGTACTTC. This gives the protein CASSPGERSSYEQYF. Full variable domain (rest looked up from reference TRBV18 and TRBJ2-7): NAGVMQNPRHLVRRRGQEARLRCSPMKGHSHVYWYRQLPEEGLKFMVYLQKENIIDESGMPKERFSAEFPKEGPSILRIQQVVRGDSAAYFCASSPGERSSYEQYFGPGTRLTVT.

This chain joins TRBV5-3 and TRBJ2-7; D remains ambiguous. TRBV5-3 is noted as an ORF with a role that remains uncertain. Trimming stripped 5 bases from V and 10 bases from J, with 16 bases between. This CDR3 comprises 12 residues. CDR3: CARRGRPLTQYF. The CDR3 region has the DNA TGTGCCAGAAGGGGCAGGCCCCTCACCCAGTACTTC.

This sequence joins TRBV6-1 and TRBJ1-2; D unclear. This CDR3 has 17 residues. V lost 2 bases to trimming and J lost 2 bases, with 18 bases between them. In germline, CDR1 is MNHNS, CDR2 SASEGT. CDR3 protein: CASSESPVTNINYGYTF. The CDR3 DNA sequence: TGTGCCAGCAGTGAAAGTCCGGTTACAAATATAAACTATGGCTACACCTTC.

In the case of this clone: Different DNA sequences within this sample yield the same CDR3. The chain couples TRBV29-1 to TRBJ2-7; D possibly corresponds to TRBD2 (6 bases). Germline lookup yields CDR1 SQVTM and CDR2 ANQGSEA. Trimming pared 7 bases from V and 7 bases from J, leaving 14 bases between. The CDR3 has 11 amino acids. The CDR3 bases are TGCAGCGCCGGCGAAGGAGGGGAGCAGTACTTC. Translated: CSAGEGGEQYF.

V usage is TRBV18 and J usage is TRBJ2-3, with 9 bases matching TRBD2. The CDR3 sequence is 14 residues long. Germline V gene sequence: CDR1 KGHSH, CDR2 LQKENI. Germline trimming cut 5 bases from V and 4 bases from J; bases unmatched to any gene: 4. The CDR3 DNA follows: TGTGCCAGCTCATTAGCGGGAGTGGCAGATACGCAGTATTTT. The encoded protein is CASSLAGVADTQYF.